These 16 T cell receptor beta chains share one sample of origin, sequenced in a study of T cells after yellow fever vaccination. TCRdb analysed the 5' RACE reads with MiXCR anew, one entry per CDR3 protein. The sample records about 320,000 distinct CDR3 sequences, around a tenth being singletons. The material sequenced was CD4+ T cells sorted from PBMCs, taken 45 days after the yellow fever booster vaccination. Source of these receptors: a man younger than 35 who received the YFV17D yellow fever vaccine.

This clonotype was picked up a small number of times. The chain recombines TRBV6-2 or TRBV6-3 with TRBJ2-7; possible D gene TRBD2, 5 bases. The CDR3 sequence is 14 residues long. Germline values: CDR1 MNHEY, CDR2 SVGEGT. Deletions cut 6 bases from V and 6 bases from J, with 18 bases between. CDR3 DNA sequence: TGTGCCAGCAGACCATGGGCCGGGGTTTCCGAGCAGTACGTC. Translated: CASRPWAGVSEQYV.

The chain uses TRBV20-1 and TRBJ2-3; D is perhaps TRBD2 (6 bases). This CDR3 contains 12 residues. Trimming left V 0 bases short and J 7 bases short, with 8 bases between. The V gene's germline CDR1 is DFQATT and CDR2 SNEGSKA (reference sequence). The CDR3 spells CSARDAGHTQYF. For the CDR3, the DNA is TGCAGTGCTAGAGATGCGGGGCATACGCAGTATTTT.

This clonotype was found many times. The rearrangement joins TRBV7-6 to TRBJ2-3, with unresolved D. There are 12 residues in the CDR3. Trimming pared 1 base from V and 4 bases from J, leaving 3 bases between. The germline CDR1 and CDR2 sequences are SGHVS and FNYEAQ. In DNA, the CDR3 is TGTGCCAGCAGCTTAGAATCAGATACGCAGTATTTT. It encodes CASSLESDTQYF. Looking up the rest from reference TRBV7-6 and TRBJ2-3 gives the full variable domain: GAGVSQSPRYKVTKRGQDVALRCDPISGHVSLYWYRQALGQGPEFLTYFNYEAQQDKSGLPNDRFSAERPEGSISTLTIQRTEQRDSAMYRCASSLESDTQYFGPGTRLTVL.

The chain has TRBV4-1 and TRBJ2-3; 12 bases map to TRBD2. Germline CDR1 MGHRA, CDR2 YSYEKL. V was clipped by 4 bases and J by 4 bases; unmatched bases: 9. The length of the CDR3 is 17 residues. This chain's CDR3 is CASSRGRASGGADTQYF. The CDR3 nucleotides are TGCGCCAGCAGCCGCGGGAGGGCTAGCGGGGGGGCAGATACGCAGTATTTT.

The chain recombines TRBV6-1 with TRBJ2-7; D perhaps matches TRBD1 (6 bases). Trimming shortened V by 5 bases and J by 3 bases, and 17 bases separated the two germline ends. There are 15 residues in the CDR3. The V gene's germline CDR1 is MNHNS and CDR2 SASEGT. In DNA, the CDR3 is TGTGCCAGCAGTCTCTTGACAGGCCACGGCTACGAGCAGTACTTC. Translated: CASSLLTGHGYEQYF.

V usage is TRBV7-9 and J usage is TRBJ1-1; D possibly corresponds to TRBD1 (5 bases). Germline V lookup: CDR1 SEHNR, CDR2 FQNEAQ (reference sequence). Trimming took 7 bases from V and 6 from J, leaving 18 bases between them. The CDR3 contains 14 residues. Here the CDR3 reads CASTTTGHNAEAFF. In nucleotides, the CDR3 is TGTGCCAGCACCACGACGGGGCATAACGCTGAAGCTTTCTTT.

The rearrangement uses TRBV12-3 or TRBV12-4 and TRBJ2-7, with TRBD1 as a possible D gene (6 bases). V was pared by 6 bases and J by 3 bases, with 15 bases between. This CDR3 has 14 residues. The CDR3 DNA is TGTGCCAGCAGCTCCCCGGACAGATTCTACGAGCAGTACTTC. Amino acid sequence: CASSSPDRFYEQYF.

This chain uses TRBV20-1 with TRBJ2-3; a weak D match, TRBD2 (5 bases). Germline V gene sequence: CDR1 DFQATT, CDR2 SNEGSKA (reference sequence). CDR3 length: 14 amino acids. The V gene lost 3 bases and the J gene lost 5 bases, with 15 bases spanning the gap. CDR3 bases: TGCAGTGCTAGGCTACTAGATTCGGTAGATACGCAGTATTTT. Protein product: CSARLLDSVDTQYF.

Ten or more counts support this clonotype. V usage is TRBV5-4 and J usage is TRBJ2-3; 12 nucleotides line up with TRBD2. Germline trimming cut 4 bases from V and 0 bases from J; bases unmatched to any gene: 3. The germline gives CDR1 SGHNT, CDR2 YYREEE (reference sequence). The CDR3 consists of 16 residues. In DNA form, the CDR3 reads TGTGCCAGCAGCCGTGGACTAGCGGGAAGCACAGATACGCAGTATTTT. Amino acid sequence: CASSRGLAGSTDTQYF.

This clonotype came up a few times. The rearrangement uses TRBV12-3 or TRBV12-4 and TRBJ1-6; D possibly corresponds to TRBD1 (5 bases). The ends were cut back, 6 bases at V and 8 bases at J, with 8 bases in the middle. The CDR3 covers 12 residues. The CDR3 coding sequence is TGTGCCAGCAGAGGGGAACATTCACCCCTCCACTTT. Residues: CASRGEHSPLHF.

The DNA for the CDR3 is TGTGCCAGCTCACCATCCGGAGACGTCTACGAGCAGTACGTC. Translated: CASSPSGDVYEQYV. This chain uses TRBV18 with TRBJ2-7; D is undetermined. The CDR3 covers 14 residues. The V end lost 2 bases, the J end lost 3 bases, and 11 bases lay between the germline ends. The V gene's germline CDR1 is KGHSH and CDR2 LQKENI.

J is TRBJ1-4 and V is TRBV5-4; TRBD1 agrees at 7 bases. The CDR3 runs to 18 residues. Germline-derived CDR1 and CDR2 are SGHNT and YYREEE (reference sequence). With 4 bases clipped from V and 0 bases from J, the junction kept 12 bases outside the gene matches. CDR3 in amino acids: CASSKKGTQGATNEKLFF. The DNA for the CDR3 is TGTGCCAGCAGCAAAAAGGGGACTCAGGGGGCAACTAATGAAAAACTGTTTTTT.

This clonotype was found a few times. The chain uses TRBV4-3 and TRBJ1-5; D gene uncertain. Trimming took 0 bases from V and 5 from J, leaving 14 bases between them. The CDR3 runs 16 residues. Germline-derived CDR1 and CDR2 are LGHNA and YSLEER. Written as DNA, the CDR3 is TGCGCCAGCAGCCAAGATCGTACAGCAATTTATCAGCCCCAGCATTTT. The encoded protein is CASSQDRTAIYQPQHF.

The chain has TRBV19 and TRBJ2-7; D is ambiguous. CDR1 and CDR2 (germline): LNHDA, SQIVND (reference sequence). Trimming took 1 base from V and 3 from J, leaving 4 bases between them. The CDR3 has 12 residues. The chain's CDR3 is CASSIGGYEQYF. The CDR3 coding sequence is TGTGCCAGTAGTATAGGGGGCTACGAGCAGTACTTC.

The rearrangement uses TRBV9 and TRBJ1-6; D is uncertain. Trimming pared 4 bases from V and 7 bases from J, leaving 15 bases between. The CDR3 length is 15 residues. Per the germline V gene, CDR1 is SGDLS and CDR2 is YYNGEE. Here the CDR3 DNA reads TGTGCCAGCAGCCCAGAGGGAGGACGGAATTCACCCCTCCACTTT. Translated, it gives CASSPEGGRNSPLHF.

This clonotype occurred many times. The genes are TRBV2 and TRBJ2-5; 8 bases are a match to TRBD1. Germline lookup yields CDR1 SNHLY and CDR2 FYNNEI. This CDR3 is 14 amino acids long. Trimming took 5 bases from V and 5 from J; bases not matched to a gene: 7. DNA for the CDR3: TGTGCCAGCAGTCGACAGGGGAAATCCGAGACCCAGTACTTC. Protein product: CASSRQGKSETQYF.